The clone carrying this TCR beta chain was observed many times. The data were obtained in a study of human T cells and chemical hapten exposure. Described time point: healthy volunteer bleed at 2 weeks. Unseparated into fractions, whole blood served as the source from which total RNA was extracted. Germline loops: CDR1 SGDLS, CDR2 YYNGEE. V was shortened by 4 bases and J by 4 bases, with 14 bases between the two germline ends. The CDR3 runs to 14 residues. Per the original methods: Sequenced samples showed a median of approximately 100,000 TCRs each, with counts running from about 20,000 to 690,000. Each CDR3 protein is one row after TCRdb ran MiXCR on the RACE reads. TCRdb's processing, not the authors' own work, is the source of the V and J calls. The top ten hold 2.5% to 3% of the sample, which has over 85,000 distinct CDR3 sequences, around 8.8% seen once.

Specimen: whole blood. This clonotype was sampled from a female donor in good health. Some clones in this sample may be carry-over from other donors' samples. The chain has TRBV9 and TRBJ1-2, with D perhaps matching TRBD1 (6 bases). Written as DNA, the CDR3 is TGTGCCAGCAGCTCGCGGGCGGGGGCCTATGGCTACACCTTC. The encoded protein is CASSSRAGAYGYTF.